These 28 T cell receptor beta chains came from one sample sequenced in a study of technical replicates of blood from a handful of donors. Method: immunoSEQ multiplex PCR; TCRdb's copy keeps in-frame clones and lacks some. This sample has some 13,000 clones; around 77% occur once, and the top ten carry about 14%. The source material was PBMCs. The receptors here all came from a human donor in good health.

This chain joins TRBV9 and TRBJ2-7; D possibly corresponds to TRBD1 (6 bases). The CDR3 contains 15 residues. With 3 bases removed from V and 4 bases from J, the gap between germline ends came to 17 bases. The germline V gene has CDR1 SGDLS and CDR2 YYNGEE. CDR3 loop: CASSASRDTIYEQYF. The CDR3 DNA reads as TGTGCCAGCAGCGCGTCCCGGGACACCATATACGAGCAGTACTTC.

The CDR3 spells CASSAQGAGNTIYF. For the CDR3, the DNA is TGTGCCAGCAGTGCTCAGGGGGCTGGAAACACCATATATTTT. The gene calls are TRBV7-6 and TRBJ1-3; 7 nucleotides match TRBD1. This CDR3 spans 14 amino acids. CDR1 and CDR2 from the germline V gene are SGHVS and FNYEAQ. J lost 2 bases, V lost 6 bases, and 4 bases had no gene match. The whole variable domain, remainder taken from reference TRBV7-6 and TRBJ1-3, is GAGVSQSPRYKVTKRGQDVALRCDPISGHVSLYWYRQALGQGPEFLTYFNYEAQQDKSGLPNDRFSAERPEGSISTLTIQRTEQRDSAMYRCASSAQGAGNTIYFGEGSWLTVV.

The chain's CDR3 is CASSLSGAAYNEQFF. The CDR3 DNA reads TGTGCCAGCAGTTTATCAGGGGCCGCCTACAATGAGCAGTTCTTC. This chain connects TRBV27 to TRBJ2-1, with a tentative D call TRBD1 (5 bases). V lost 0 bases and J 2 bases, leaving 8 bases between the germline ends. Germline V gene lookup returns CDR1 MNHEY and CDR2 SMNVEV (reference sequence). CDR3 length: 15 residues.

The chain employs TRBV28 and TRBJ1-5, with 7 bases fitting TRBD1. There are 14 residues in the CDR3. Germline V gives CDR1 MDHEN, CDR2 SYDVKM. V lost 4 bases to trimming and J lost 3 bases; unmatched junction nucleotides: 3. The CDR3 DNA sequence: TGTGCCAGCAGTTCGGGACAGTTCAATCAGCCCCAGCATTTT. Translation: CASSSGQFNQPQHF.

The genes are TRBV30 and TRBJ1-2, with D possibly matching TRBD1 (5 bases). CDR3 length: 13 residues. Germline CDR1 GTSNPN, CDR2 SVGIG (reference sequence). V was trimmed by 1 base and J by 1 base, leaving 7 bases between them. The CDR3 DNA reads as TGTGCCTGGAGTGCAGGGCTTAACTATGGCTACACCTTC. Amino acid sequence: CAWSAGLNYGYTF.

The V call is TRBV5-4, the J call TRBJ2-7; 7 nucleotides line up with TRBD2. The junction had 5 bases not matched to a gene; V was cut back by 0 bases and J by 2 bases. The CDR3 runs to 15 residues. Germline values: CDR1 SGHNT, CDR2 YYREEE (reference sequence). The CDR3 sequence: CASSLAGGTAYEQYF. As DNA, the CDR3 is TGTGCCAGCAGCTTGGCCGGGGGGACTGCCTACGAGCAGTACTTC.

This rearrangement joins TRBV30 to TRBJ1-5; 9 nucleotides agree with TRBD1. The V gene's germline CDR1 is GTSNPN and CDR2 SVGIG (reference sequence). After removal of 0 bases from V and 4 bases from J, the junction contained 4 bases not matched to a gene. The CDR3 length is 15 residues. This CDR3 reads CAWSVFGTGNQPQHF. The CDR3 coding sequence is TGTGCCTGGAGTGTCTTCGGGACAGGGAATCAGCCCCAGCATTTT.

The V gene is TRBV4-1, the J gene TRBJ2-3; TRBD2 matches at 11 bases. CDR1 and CDR2 (germline): MGHRA, YSYEKL. Unmatched junction bases numbered 4, after V lost 4 bases and J lost 4 bases. This CDR3 comprises 15 residues. In DNA form, the CDR3 reads TGCGCCAGCAGCCCGGGACTAGCGGCGGCAGATACGCAGTATTTT. The encoded protein is CASSPGLAAADTQYF.

The chain has TRBV9 and TRBJ2-3; 10 bases align to TRBD2. Germline CDR1 is SGDLS and CDR2 is YYNGEE. CDR3 length equals 17 residues. The ends lost 3 bases at V and 2 bases at J; junction bases unmatched: 9. The CDR3 here is CASSGPGLAVPTDTQYF. For the CDR3, the DNA is TGTGCCAGCAGCGGTCCTGGACTAGCGGTTCCCACAGATACGCAGTATTTT.

The chain has TRBV30 and TRBJ2-7; 7 bases match TRBD2. The J segment lost 0 bases and the V segment lost 8 bases, leaving 13 bases of the junction unmatched. This CDR3 is 15 amino acids long. Germline V gives CDR1 GTSNPN, CDR2 SVGIG (reference sequence). CDR3 loop: CARTTLGEGSYEQYF. In nucleotides, the CDR3 is TGTGCCCGGACTACCCTGGGGGAGGGCTCCTACGAGCAGTACTTC.

This rearrangement joins TRBV5-1 to TRBJ1-5; D perhaps matches TRBD1 (6 bases). CDR3 size: 15 residues. Germline CDR1 and CDR2: SGHRS and YFSETQ. V lost 0 bases and J lost 6, with 13 bases in between. The CDR3 bases are TGCGCCAGCAGCTTGGAGGGGGATTGGAGTCAGCCCCAGCATTTT. Protein sequence: CASSLEGDWSQPQHF. The variable domain in full, completed from reference TRBV5-1 and TRBJ1-5, reads KAGVTQTPRYLIKTRGQQVTLSCSPISGHRSVSWYQQTPGQGLQFLFEYFSETQRNKGNFPGRFSGRQFSNSRSEMNVSTLELGDSALYLCASSLEGDWSQPQHFGDGTRLSIL.

The chain has TRBV6-5 and TRBJ2-7, with TRBD2 matching 11 bases. Germline V CDR1 and CDR2: MNHEY, SVGAGI. The CDR3 covers 12 residues. Losses at the gene ends were 6 bases for V and 8 bases for J; bases not matched to a gene: 3. The DNA for the CDR3 is TGTGCCAGCAGCTTAGCGGGGGGGAAGCAGTACTTC. Its translation is CASSLAGGKQYF.

This clone showed up just once. This rearrangement joins TRBV29-1 to TRBJ2-5, with 8 nucleotides matching TRBD1. The CDR3 is 13 amino acids. With V trimmed by 5 bases and J by 4 bases, 6 bases remained unmatched. Germline assignment: CDR1 SQVTM and CDR2 ANQGSEA. This CDR3 reads CSVSGTGGETQYF. The CDR3, as DNA: TGCAGCGTTTCCGGGACAGGCGGAGAGACCCAGTACTTC.

This chain uses TRBV6-1 with TRBJ1-5; D is undetermined. The germline V gene encodes CDR1 MNHNS and CDR2 SASEGT. This CDR3 comprises 13 residues. V lost 4 bases and J lost 9, with 13 bases in between. CDR3 sequence: CASSGGELRPQHF. The CDR3 nucleotides are TGTGCCAGCAGTGGCGGCGAGCTACGGCCCCAGCATTTT.

This rearrangement joins TRBV15 to TRBJ1-2, with a possible D match to TRBD1 (5 bases). Trimming took off 6 bases at V and 8 bases at J, with 19 bases between the two ends. The CDR3 consists of 14 residues. Germline-derived CDR1 and CDR2 are LNHNV and YYDKDF (reference sequence). This CDR3 is CATREDQGRRGYTF. The CDR3 nucleotides are TGTGCCACCAGAGAGGATCAGGGTCGTAGAGGCTACACCTTC.

The rearrangement uses TRBV5-1 and TRBJ1-1; weak D call: TRBD1 (5 bases). The CDR3 runs to 13 residues. The germline V and J ends were trimmed by 2 bases and 1 base, with 6 bases remaining between them. Looked up from germline, CDR1 is SGHRS and CDR2 is YFSETQ. The CDR3 loop is CASSFRGNTEAFF. In DNA, the CDR3 is TGCGCCAGCAGCTTTAGGGGGAACACTGAAGCTTTCTTT. Full variable domain (outside the CDR3, taken from reference TRBV5-1 and TRBJ1-1): KAGVTQTPRYLIKTRGQQVTLSCSPISGHRSVSWYQQTPGQGLQFLFEYFSETQRNKGNFPGRFSGRQFSNSRSEMNVSTLELGDSALYLCASSFRGNTEAFFGQGTRLTVV.

The CDR3 here is CASSRMAGGKNSKAFF. DNA of the CDR3: TGCGCCAGCAGCCGAATGGCGGGGGGGAAGAACAGTAAGGCTTTCTTT. The gene calls are TRBV5-1 and TRBJ1-1, with a tentative D call TRBD1 (5 bases). This CDR3 has 16 residues. V was cut by 4 bases and J by 11 bases, with 27 bases left in between. Germline V gene lookup returns CDR1 SGHRS and CDR2 YFSETQ. The full variable domain, in which reference TRBV5-1 and TRBJ1-1 provide the parts outside the CDR3, is KAGVTQTPRYLIKTRGQQVTLSCSPISGHRSVSWYQQTPGQGLQFLFEYFSETQRNKGNFPGRFSGRQFSNSRSEMNVSTLELGDSALYLCASSRMAGGKNSKAFFGQGTRLTVV.

The gene calls are TRBV5-1 and TRBJ2-5, with D tentatively TRBD2 (6 bases). The V end lost 4 bases, the J end lost 2 bases, and 12 bases lay between the germline ends. Germline CDR1 reads SGHRS; CDR2 reads YFSETQ. The CDR3 extends over 14 amino acids. The CDR3 bases are TGCGCCAGCAGCCCATGGGACTCACAAGAGACCCAGTACTTC. This codes for CASSPWDSQETQYF.

This rearrangement joins TRBV10-1 to TRBJ2-1; 10 bases agree with TRBD1. This CDR3 has 15 residues. From germline, CDR1 is WNHNN and CDR2 SYGVQD (reference sequence). With V trimmed by 6 bases and J by 4 bases, 6 bases remained unmatched. The CDR3 is CASSQGQGKYNEQFF. The CDR3 bases are TGCGCCAGCAGCCAGGGACAGGGGAAGTACAATGAGCAGTTCTTC.

V and J are TRBV6-1 and TRBJ2-1; possible D gene TRBD1, 5 bases. CDR3 length: 13 residues. Trimming removed 3 bases at V and 7 bases at J, with 10 bases between. CDR1 MNHNS and CDR2 SASEGT come from the germline V gene. The CDR3 nucleotides read TGTGCCAGCAGTGAGATCAGGGTTAATGAGCAGTTCTTC. This gives the protein CASSEIRVNEQFF.

This chain joins TRBV6-5 and TRBJ2-7; 9 bases fit TRBD1. The J segment lost 4 bases and the V segment lost 3 bases, leaving 7 bases of the junction unmatched. CDR3 length: 15 residues. Germline lookup yields CDR1 MNHEY and CDR2 SVGAGI. CDR3 sequence reads: CASSYTGQGAYEQYF. DNA for the CDR3: TGTGCCAGCAGTTATACGGGACAGGGTGCATACGAGCAGTACTTC.

This chain links TRBV28 with TRBJ2-4; the D is unclear. The germline V gene encodes CDR1 MDHEN and CDR2 SYDVKM. The V end lost 5 bases, the J end lost 2 bases, and 13 bases lay between the germline ends. The CDR3 has 15 amino acids. As DNA, the CDR3 is TGTGCCAGCAGTACGGCCCGAGGTTCCAAAAACATTCAGTACTTC. It codes for CASSTARGSKNIQYF.

The chain employs TRBV6-1 and TRBJ2-1; 9 nucleotides agree with TRBD2. In germline, CDR1 is MNHNS, CDR2 SASEGT. The CDR3 sequence is 15 residues long. Unmatched junction bases numbered 4, after V lost 2 bases and J lost 5 bases. The chain's CDR3 is CASSETASGNNEQFF. The CDR3, as DNA: TGTGCCAGCAGTGAAACCGCTAGCGGGAACAATGAGCAGTTCTTC.

This clone was recorded only once. The chain uses TRBV25-1 and TRBJ1-4, with 8 bases identical to TRBD1. The CDR3 sequence is 16 residues long. Germline V gives CDR1 MGHDK, CDR2 SYGVNS. V was pared by 8 bases and J by 3 bases, with 11 bases of the junction left unmatched. The CDR3 reads CASGTGTGKPNEKLFF. CDR3 bases: TGTGCCAGCGGAACCGGGACAGGAAAACCTAATGAAAAACTGTTTTTT.

The rearrangement joins TRBV7-8 to TRBJ1-1; a possible D gene is TRBD1 (6 bases). This CDR3 contains 13 residues. V lost 5 bases to trimming and J lost 1 base, with 8 bases between them. Germline CDR1 and CDR2: SGHVS and FQNEAQ. DNA of the CDR3: TGTGCCAGCAGCGTACAGGGGAACACTGAAGCTTTCTTT. This codes for CASSVQGNTEAFF.

This chain uses TRBV28 with TRBJ2-3; 10 positions match TRBD2. Losses at the gene ends were 3 bases for V and 2 bases for J; bases not matched to a gene: 11. CDR1 is MDHEN and CDR2 is SYDVKM in the germline V gene. The CDR3 runs to 18 residues. The CDR3 loop is CASSFNPLAGEVTDTQYF. CDR3 nucleotide sequence: TGTGCCAGCAGTTTTAACCCGCTAGCGGGGGAGGTCACAGATACGCAGTATTTT.

This clone was found a few times. The chain joins TRBV2 to TRBJ1-5; D is undetermined. V shed 7 bases and J shed 0 bases, with 13 bases lying between them. Germline V gene sequence: CDR1 SNHLY, CDR2 FYNNEI. This CDR3 contains 15 residues. The DNA of the CDR3 is TGTGCCAGCAAGGCAGACTATCCTAGCAATCAGCCCCAGCATTTT. Protein sequence: CASKADYPSNQPQHF.

The rearrangement uses TRBV2 and TRBJ1-1, with D maybe TRBD1 (5 bases). This CDR3 contains 14 residues. Germline values: CDR1 SNHLY, CDR2 FYNNEI. V was trimmed by 2 bases and J by 1 base, leaving 8 bases between them. CDR3: CASSETGENTEAFF. CDR3 DNA: TGTGCCAGCAGTGAAACAGGAGAGAACACTGAAGCTTTCTTT.